This entry lists 15 T cell receptor beta chains sequenced from one sample in a study of T cells after yellow fever vaccination. TCRdb reprocessed the 5' RACE reads via MiXCR and lists one record per CDR3 protein. This sample yields about 400,000 distinct CDR3 sequences, of which 6.2% are seen a single time; approximately 16% belongs to the top ten. The material was PBMCs, obtained 5 days after the yellow fever booster vaccination. The source of these receptors is a man aged 30 to 39 who received the YFV17D yellow fever vaccine.

This clonotype showed up just a few times. The chain joins TRBV20-1 to TRBJ2-7; 7 bases line up with TRBD2. V was clipped by 5 bases and J by 2 bases; unmatched bases: 12. From germline, CDR1 is DFQATT and CDR2 SNEGSKA (reference sequence). The CDR3 has 15 amino acids. CDR3 protein: CSAQPRVAGAYEQYF. In DNA, the CDR3 is TGCAGTGCTCAACCCCGGGTAGCGGGCGCCTACGAGCAGTACTTC.

This clonotype was seen a few times. The chain has TRBV24-1 and TRBJ2-3, with a weak D call TRBD2 (5 bases). The CDR3 loop spans 15 amino acids. V was pared by 2 bases and J by 2 bases, with 10 bases between. Germline lookup yields CDR1 KGHDR and CDR2 SFDVKD. The DNA of the CDR3 is TGTGCCACCAGTGATTCGGCTAGCCCCACAGATACGCAGTATTTT. As protein: CATSDSASPTDTQYF.

The chain joins TRBV11-3 to TRBJ2-1; D not resolved. V lost 5 bases to trimming and J lost 4 bases, with 9 bases between them. The length of the CDR3 is 13 residues. CDR1 is SGHNT, CDR2 YENEEA, per germline. CDR3 nucleotides: TGTGCCAGCAGCCAATGGGGATACAATGAGCAGTTCTTC. Translating it yields CASSQWGYNEQFF.

The V and J genes are TRBV3-1 and TRBJ2-1, with TRBD2 matching over 9 bases. The CDR3 spans 13 residues. Germline trimming cut 4 bases from V and 8 bases from J; bases unmatched to any gene: 3. Looked up from germline, CDR1 is LGHDT and CDR2 is YNNKEL (reference sequence). The CDR3 is CASSRLAGYEQFF. For the CDR3, the DNA is TGTGCCAGCAGCCGGCTAGCGGGGTATGAGCAGTTCTTC.

V and J are TRBV11-2 and TRBJ1-2; the D gene is possibly TRBD1 (6 bases). Looked up from germline, CDR1 is SGHAT and CDR2 is FQNNGV. The CDR3 runs 16 residues. The V and J ends lost 3 bases and 8 bases respectively, with 22 bases between them. The CDR3 nucleotides are TGTGCCAGCAGCTTTCTACAGGGCCCGGGGATGGAAGGCTACACCTTC. Residues: CASSFLQGPGMEGYTF.

This clonotype was counted at least ten times. This chain joins TRBV7-8 and TRBJ2-1; the D is unclear. Per the germline V gene, CDR1 is SGHVS and CDR2 is FQNEAQ. The germline V and J ends were trimmed by 1 base and 0 bases, with 7 bases remaining between them. CDR3 length: 15 amino acids. The CDR3 here is CASSLVSYSYNEQFF. In DNA form, the CDR3 reads TGTGCCAGCAGCTTAGTCTCTTACTCCTACAATGAGCAGTTCTTC.

This chain connects TRBV20-1 to TRBJ2-5, with 12 bases that match TRBD2. V lost 5 bases, J lost 2 bases, and 6 bases stayed unmatched. CDR1 DFQATT and CDR2 SNEGSKA come from the germline V gene (reference sequence). The CDR3 length is 15 residues. The CDR3 DNA is TGCAGTGCTCGAAGACTAGCGGGAGTACAAGAGACCCAGTACTTC. It is translated as CSARRLAGVQETQYF.

The CDR3 DNA reads as TGTGCCACCAGCAGAGACTTCAATCAGCCCCAGCATTTT. Residues: CATSRDFNQPQHF. This chain uses TRBV15 with TRBJ1-5; D is uncertain. The CDR3 sequence is 13 residues long. Germline-derived CDR1 and CDR2 are LNHNV and YYDKDF (reference sequence). V lost 0 bases, J lost 3 bases, and 3 bases lay in between. The full variable domain, completed using reference TRBV15 and TRBJ1-5, is DAMVIQNPRYQVTQFGKPVTLSCSQTLNHNVMYWYQQKSSQAPKLLFHYYDKDFNNEADTPDNFQSRRPNTSFCFLDIRSPGLGDTAMYLCATSRDFNQPQHFGDGTRLSIL.

This clonotype has more than one count but fewer than ten. This CDR3 is CASSLELAYNEQFF. For the CDR3, the DNA is TGCGCCAGCAGCTTGGAACTCGCCTACAATGAGCAGTTCTTC. The J gene is TRBJ2-1, the V gene TRBV5-1; D is undetermined. The ends were cut back, 0 bases at V and 2 bases at J, with 6 bases in the middle. Germline lookup yields CDR1 SGHRS and CDR2 YFSETQ. The length of the CDR3 is 14 residues. The full variable domain, its missing parts supplied by reference TRBV5-1 and TRBJ2-1, is KAGVTQTPRYLIKTRGQQVTLSCSPISGHRSVSWYQQTPGQGLQFLFEYFSETQRNKGNFPGRFSGRQFSNSRSEMNVSTLELGDSALYLCASSLELAYNEQFFGPGTRLTVL.

This clonotype was seen a handful of times. The V call is TRBV10-3, the J call TRBJ2-7, with D perhaps being TRBD1 or TRBD2 (6 bases each). Trimming removed 6 bases from V and 0 bases from J, with 18 bases in between. CDR3 size: 16 residues. Germline V gene lookup returns CDR1 ENHRY and CDR2 SYGVKD. The CDR3 reads CAIRDLRGASSYEQYF. In nucleotides, the CDR3 is TGTGCCATCAGAGATTTAAGGGGGGCCAGCTCCTACGAGCAGTACTTC.

Ten or more counts support this clonotype. This rearrangement joins TRBV20-1 to TRBJ2-3; D may be TRBD1 (6 bases). Germline V gene sequence: CDR1 DFQATT, CDR2 SNEGSKA (reference sequence). V shed 3 bases and J shed 4 bases, with 14 bases lying between them. There are 14 residues in the CDR3. The CDR3 loop is CSARVPGVPDTQYF. The CDR3 DNA reads TGCAGTGCTAGGGTTCCAGGGGTGCCAGATACGCAGTATTTT.

This clonotype has just a few counts. This chain connects TRBV19 to TRBJ2-3; no clear D. Germline lookup yields CDR1 LNHDA and CDR2 SQIVND (reference sequence). Deletions cut 3 bases from V and 4 bases from J, with 5 bases between. This CDR3 is built from 12 residues. The chain's CDR3 is CASSISADTQYF. CDR3 nucleotide sequence: TGTGCCAGTAGTATCTCCGCAGATACGCAGTATTTT.

This chain connects TRBV2 to TRBJ2-1, with D unresolved. The CDR3 is 13 residues long. The germline V gene has CDR1 SNHLY and CDR2 FYNNEI. V gave up 2 bases and J gave up 6 bases, with 8 bases separating them. DNA of the CDR3: TGTGCCAGCAGTGAAAGATGGCTCAATGAGCAGTTCTTC. This encodes CASSERWLNEQFF.

At least ten counts were recorded for this clonotype. The chain recombines TRBV18 with TRBJ1-3; TRBD1 is a possible D gene (5 bases). The CDR3 covers 14 residues. Germline V gives CDR1 KGHSH, CDR2 LQKENI. V lost 2 bases to trimming and J lost 3 bases, with 8 bases between them. The CDR3 region has the DNA TGTGCCAGCTCACCAGGGGCTGTTGGAAACACCATATATTTT. Translation gives CASSPGAVGNTIYF.

In this sample, this clonotype turned up a few times. The chain couples TRBV6-1 to TRBJ2-2, with 11 bases that match TRBD2. The germline V gene encodes CDR1 MNHNS and CDR2 SASEGT. There are 16 residues in the CDR3. Trimming removed 5 bases from V and 4 bases from J; junction bases left unmatched: 6. CDR3 protein: CASSTGLAGSTGELFF. DNA of the CDR3: TGTGCCAGCAGTACCGGACTAGCGGGCAGCACCGGGGAGCTGTTTTTT.